This TCR beta chain stems from a study of control samples from healthy donors and cancer patients. The protocol was immunoSEQ multiplex PCR, while the TCRdb copy is restricted to in-frame clones and leaves out a portion. The table shows tens of thousands of clones, with approximately 88% occurring only once. This CDR3 is 14 amino acids long. CDR1 is KGHDR and CDR2 is SFDVKD in the germline V gene. Between the trimmed V and J ends, which lost 5 bases and 6 bases, there was a span of 13 bases. This clone was counted only a few times. The rearrangement uses TRBV24-1 and TRBJ1-5, with D perhaps TRBD1 (6 bases). The sequence was collected from a woman aged 45 to 65 with lung cancer. Source material: PBMCs. CDR3 loop: CATSGRGASQPQHF. CDR3 nucleotide sequence: TGTGCCACCAGTGGACGGGGGGCTAGTCAGCCCCAGCATTTT.